This T cell receptor beta chain was identified in a study of blood T cell repertoires in COVID-19. Overall study context: Sites in the United States, Italy and Spain provided acute and convalescent COVID-19 samples. From T cells, B-cell-depleted T cells, or PBMCs came the material, which was cDNA or gDNA.

In the authors' workflow: Amplification of reference gene primers provided the estimated nucleated cell counts. Using immunoSEQ multiplex PCR, the repertoire was profiled, and TCRdb retains in-frame clones only, with some absent. The DNA gave D and trimming, while V, J and clone size come from that table. This sample has about 97,000 clones, with roughly nine tenths found just once. There are 14 residues in the CDR3. Per germline, CDR1 LNHDA and CDR2 SQIVND (reference sequence). Germline trimming cut 9 bases from V and 1 base from J; bases unmatched to any gene: 6. The sequence was obtained from a man aged 60-69 years with acute or convalescent COVID-19. V is TRBV19 and J is TRBJ1-5, with TRBD1 matching 7 bases. What was sequenced was peripheral blood. The CDR3 DNA sequence: TGTGCCAGCCATCGGGACAGAAGCAATCAGCCCCAGCATTTT. Amino acid sequence: CASHRDRSNQPQHF.